This entry features one TCR beta chain sequence. The data are from a study of blood T cell repertoires in COVID-19. This table comes from immunoSEQ multiplex PCR, and its TCRdb copy is limited to in-frame clones, with some not included. The sample has about 49,000 clones, around 65% seen once; the top ten hold about 8.1%. In germline, CDR1 is MNHEY, CDR2 SVGEGT. This CDR3 is built from 14 residues. The V end lost 6 bases, the J end lost 0 bases, and 9 bases lay between the germline ends. The chain couples TRBV6-2 or TRBV6-3 to TRBJ1-5; D may be TRBD1 (5 bases). The TCR sequence derives from a woman aged 70-85 years with acute or convalescent COVID-19. Sequenced sample: peripheral blood. The CDR3 DNA follows: TGTGCCAGCAGCAGGAGGGGTAGCAATCAGCCCCAGCATTTT. Protein: CASSRRGSNQPQHF.